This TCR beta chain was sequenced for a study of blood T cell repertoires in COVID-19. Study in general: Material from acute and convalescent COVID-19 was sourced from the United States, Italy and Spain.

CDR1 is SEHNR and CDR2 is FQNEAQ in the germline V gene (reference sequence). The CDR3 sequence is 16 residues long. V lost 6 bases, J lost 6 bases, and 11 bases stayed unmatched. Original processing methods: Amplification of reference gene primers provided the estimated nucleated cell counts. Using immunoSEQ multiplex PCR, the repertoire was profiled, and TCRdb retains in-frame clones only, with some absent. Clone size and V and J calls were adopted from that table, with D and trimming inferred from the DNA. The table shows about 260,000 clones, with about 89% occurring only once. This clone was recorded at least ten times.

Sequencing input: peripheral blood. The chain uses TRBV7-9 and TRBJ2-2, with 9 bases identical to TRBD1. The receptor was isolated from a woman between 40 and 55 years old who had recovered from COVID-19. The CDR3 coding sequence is TGTGCCAGCAGTACTAACAGGGGGCGCAGGGCCGGGGAGCTGTTTTTT. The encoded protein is CASSTNRGRRAGELFF.